This paragraph reports one T cell receptor beta chain. No antigen is known for it. This table comes from immunoSEQ multiplex PCR, and its TCRdb copy is limited to in-frame clones, with some not included. The sample carries 20,000 or so clones, about 70% recorded once. The data derive from a study of vaccination effects on CD4 cells after COVID-19. Sequencing was preceded by expansion of antigen-specific CD4+ T cells with viral peptide pools in the ViraFEST assay. The authors isolated CD4+ T cells after about 10 days of culture. The healthy vaccine recipients, who had no prior SARS-CoV-2 infection, showed negative nucleocapsid antibodies. PBMC were cultured at about 2 million per well with 8 to 10 IU/ml IL-2 and about 9.4 ug/ml peptides. This CDR3 has 14 residues. CDR1 is DFQATT, CDR2 SNEGSKA, per germline (reference sequence). V was pared by 3 bases and J by 5 bases, with 16 bases between.

The receptor was isolated from a human donor who received a COVID-19 vaccine. The rearrangement links TRBV20-1 to TRBJ2-5, with D perhaps TRBD1 or TRBD2 (5 bases each). The material was CD4+ T cells from PBMCs cultured with HCoV-NL63 spike peptides, obtained before COVID-19 vaccination. CDR3 in amino acids: CSASGSSGRETQYF. In nucleotides, the CDR3 is TGCAGTGCTAGTGGGTCGTCGGGACGGGAGACCCAGTACTTC.